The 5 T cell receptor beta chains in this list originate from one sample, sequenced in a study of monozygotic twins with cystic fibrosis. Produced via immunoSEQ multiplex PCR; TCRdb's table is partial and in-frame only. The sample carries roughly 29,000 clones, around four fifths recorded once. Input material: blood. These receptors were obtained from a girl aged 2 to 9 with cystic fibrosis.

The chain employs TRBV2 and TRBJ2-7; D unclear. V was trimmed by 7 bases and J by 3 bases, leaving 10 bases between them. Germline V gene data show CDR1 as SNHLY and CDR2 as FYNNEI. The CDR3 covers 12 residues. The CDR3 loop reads CASNPANYEQYF. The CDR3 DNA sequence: TGTGCCAGCAACCCAGCTAACTACGAGCAGTACTTC.

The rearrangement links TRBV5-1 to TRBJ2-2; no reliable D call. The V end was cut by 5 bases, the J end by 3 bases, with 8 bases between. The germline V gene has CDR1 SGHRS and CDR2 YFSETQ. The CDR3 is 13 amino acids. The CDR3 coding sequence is TGCGCCAGCAGGAAGGCCGACACCGGGGAGCTGTTTTTT. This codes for CASRKADTGELFF.

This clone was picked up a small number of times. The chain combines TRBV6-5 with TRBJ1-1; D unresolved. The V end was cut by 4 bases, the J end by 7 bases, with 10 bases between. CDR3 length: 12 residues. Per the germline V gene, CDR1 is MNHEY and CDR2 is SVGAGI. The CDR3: CASSLKGLEAFF. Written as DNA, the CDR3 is TGTGCCAGCAGTTTAAAGGGCCTTGAAGCTTTCTTT.

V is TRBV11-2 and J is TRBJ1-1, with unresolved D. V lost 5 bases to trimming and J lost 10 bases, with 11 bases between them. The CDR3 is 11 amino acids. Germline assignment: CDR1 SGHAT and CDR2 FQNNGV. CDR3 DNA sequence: TGTGCCAGCAGCCTCGTCTCGAGAGCTTTCTTT. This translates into CASSLVSRAFF.

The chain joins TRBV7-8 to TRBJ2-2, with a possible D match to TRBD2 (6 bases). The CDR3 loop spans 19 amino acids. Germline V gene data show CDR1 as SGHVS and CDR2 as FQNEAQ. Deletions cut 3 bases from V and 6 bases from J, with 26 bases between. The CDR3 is CASSFPGQVAAGWAGELFF. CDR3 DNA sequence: TGTGCCAGCAGCTTCCCTGGCCAAGTAGCGGCTGGGTGGGCCGGGGAGCTGTTTTTT.